Sequencing of this T cell receptor (beta chain) was carried out in a study of monozygotic twins with inflammatory bowel disease. Points from the study as a whole: Telling different T cell subtypes apart from each other was not possible. For IBD patients, clonotypes shared with others were fewer than for healthy twins, especially with disease activity.

The CDR3 spans 17 residues. CDR1 is DFQATT, CDR2 SNEGSKA, per germline (reference sequence). Notes on this clonotype: Its antigen is unidentified.

There were about 3,500 ng of total RNA used for each TCR library. UMIs containing a 6-nucleotide sample barcode were added via template switching. Reanalyzing the 5' RACE reads, TCRdb keeps one entry per CDR3 protein, without DNA. The listing records approximately 100,000 distinct CDR3 sequences. The sample comprised blood. This rearrangement joins TRBV20-1 to TRBJ2-1; TCRdb's D gene call, TRBD2, goes unchecked for lack of DNA. This TCR came from a human donor with ulcerative colitis or Crohn's disease, or a healthy co-twin of an affected twin (not recorded which). The CDR3 loop reads CSARKQRGNPSYNEQFF.